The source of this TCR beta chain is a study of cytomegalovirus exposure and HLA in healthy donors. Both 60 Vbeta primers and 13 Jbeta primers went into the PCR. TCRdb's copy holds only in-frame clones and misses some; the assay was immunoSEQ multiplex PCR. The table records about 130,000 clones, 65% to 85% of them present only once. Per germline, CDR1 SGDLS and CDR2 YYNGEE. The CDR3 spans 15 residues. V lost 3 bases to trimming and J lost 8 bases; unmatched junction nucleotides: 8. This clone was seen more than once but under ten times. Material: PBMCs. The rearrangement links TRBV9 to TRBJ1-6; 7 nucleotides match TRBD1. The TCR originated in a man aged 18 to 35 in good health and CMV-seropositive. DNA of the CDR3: TGTGCCAGCAGCGGGGCGGGGACAGCAGATTCACCCCTCCACTTT. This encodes CASSGAGTADSPLHF.